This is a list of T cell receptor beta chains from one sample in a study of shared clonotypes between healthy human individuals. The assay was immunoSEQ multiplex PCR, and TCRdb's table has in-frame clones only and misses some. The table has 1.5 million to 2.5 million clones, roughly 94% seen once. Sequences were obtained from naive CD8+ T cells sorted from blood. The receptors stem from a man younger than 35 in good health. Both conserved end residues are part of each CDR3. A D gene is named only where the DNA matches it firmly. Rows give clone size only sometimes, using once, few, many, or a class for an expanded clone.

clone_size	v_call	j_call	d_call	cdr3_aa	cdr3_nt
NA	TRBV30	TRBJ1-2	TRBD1	CAWNFHPGQGDGYTF	TGTGCCTGGAATTTTCATCCGGGACAGGGGGATGGCTACACCTTC
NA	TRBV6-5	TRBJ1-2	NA	CASSKGLNYGYTF	TGTGCCAGCAGCAAGGGGCTAAACTATGGCTACACCTTC
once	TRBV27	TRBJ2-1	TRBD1	CASSLGAGTGRSNSYNEQFF	TGTGCCAGCAGTTTAGGTGCGGGGACAGGGCGGTCAAACTCCTACAATGAGCAGTTCTTC
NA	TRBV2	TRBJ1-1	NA	CASSDRSEAYFF	TGTGCCAGCAGTGACCGCTCCGAAGCTTATTTCTTT
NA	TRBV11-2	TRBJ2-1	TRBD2	CATTSGGPGNEQFF	TGTGCCACGACTAGCGGGGGGCCGGGGAATGAGCAGTTCTTC
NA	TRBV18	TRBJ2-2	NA	CASSPPPWGNTGELFF	TGTGCCAGCTCACCACCGCCGTGGGGGAACACCGGGGAGCTGTTTTTT
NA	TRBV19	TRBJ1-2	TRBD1	CASSNLPGQGNYGYTF	TGTGCCAGTAGTAACCTACCGGGACAGGGGAACTATGGCTACACCTTC
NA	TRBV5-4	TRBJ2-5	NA	CASSWAQETQYF	TGTGCCAGCAGCTGGGCGCAAGAGACCCAGTACTTC
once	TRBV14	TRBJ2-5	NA	CASSTTGRWETQYF	TGTGCCAGCAGCACTACAGGGAGATGGGAGACCCAGTACTTC
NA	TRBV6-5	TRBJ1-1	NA	CASSYGPGRNTEAFF	TGTGCCAGCAGTTACGGTCCAGGGAGGAACACTGAAGCTTTCTTT
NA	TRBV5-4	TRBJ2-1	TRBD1	CASSRGQSEQFF	TGTGCCAGCAGCCGGGGACAGTCAGAGCAGTTCTTC
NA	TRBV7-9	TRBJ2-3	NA	CASSHRAVADTQYF	TGTGCCAGCTCTCACAGGGCAGTGGCAGATACGCAGTATTTT
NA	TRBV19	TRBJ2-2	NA	CASSIVGGPNTGELFF	TGTGCCAGTAGTATAGTAGGGGGACCGAACACCGGGGAGCTGTTTTTT
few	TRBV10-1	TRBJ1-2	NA	CASSPDANYGYTF	TGCGCCAGCAGCCCGGATGCTAACTATGGCTACACCTTC
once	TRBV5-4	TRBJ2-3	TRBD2	CASSLGSGTDTQYF	TGTGCCAGCAGCTTGGGTAGCGGGACAGATACGCAGTATTTT
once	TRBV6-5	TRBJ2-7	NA	CASSEAGEQYF	TGTGCCAGCAGTGAAGCAGGGGAGCAGTACTTC
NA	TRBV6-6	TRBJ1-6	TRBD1	CASSSLQGVYSPLHF	TGTGCCAGCAGCTCCCTCCAGGGGGTCTATTCACCCCTCCACTTT
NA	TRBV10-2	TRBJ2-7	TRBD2	CAAGGGEQYF	TGCGCCGCTGGGGGGGGCGAGCAGTACTTC
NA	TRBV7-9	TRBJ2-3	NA	CASSLGTGTDTQYF	TGTGCCAGCAGCTTAGGCACCGGCACAGATACGCAGTATTTT
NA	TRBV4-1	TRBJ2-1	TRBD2	CASSQGWLAGGSEQFF	TGCGCCAGCAGCCAAGGTTGGCTAGCGGGGGGATCGGAGCAGTTCTTC
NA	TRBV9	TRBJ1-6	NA	CASSAGDSFLHF	TGTGCCAGCAGCGCGGGAGACAGCTTCCTCCACTTT
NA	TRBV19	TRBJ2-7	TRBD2	CASAAGGFYEQYF	TGTGCCAGTGCAGCGGGAGGGTTCTACGAGCAGTACTTC
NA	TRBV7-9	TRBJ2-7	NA	CASSSPSGDLEQYF	TGTGCCAGCAGCTCCCCATCGGGGGATCTCGAGCAGTACTTC
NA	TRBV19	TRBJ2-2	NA	CASSDALTWGSWTGELFF	TGTGCCAGTAGTGACGCCTTGACGTGGGGCTCTTGGACCGGGGAGCTGTTTTTT
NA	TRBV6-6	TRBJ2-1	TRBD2	CASSYPLAGAYNEQFF	TGTGCCAGCAGTTATCCCCTAGCGGGAGCCTACAATGAGCAGTTCTTC
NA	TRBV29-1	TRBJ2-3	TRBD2	CSVGSGGDADTQYF	TGCAGCGTTGGCTCGGGGGGGGATGCAGATACGCAGTATTTT
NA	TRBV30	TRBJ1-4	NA	CAWSGQGVQEKLFF	TGTGCCTGGAGTGGGCAGGGCGTACAGGAAAAACTGTTTTTT
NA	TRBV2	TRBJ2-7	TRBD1	CASSAWGQGDEQYF	TGTGCCAGCAGTGCGTGGGGACAGGGGGACGAGCAGTACTTC
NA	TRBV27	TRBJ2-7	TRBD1	CASRERQGINYEQYF	TGTGCCAGCAGAGAAAGACAGGGCATTAATTACGAGCAGTACTTC
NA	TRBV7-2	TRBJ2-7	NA	CASSLVSEGFGEQYF	TGTGCCAGCAGCTTAGTCAGCGAGGGGTTCGGCGAGCAGTACTTC
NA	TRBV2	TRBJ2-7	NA	CASSEGGKSYEQYF	TGTGCCAGCAGTGAAGGAGGCAAGTCCTACGAGCAGTACTTC
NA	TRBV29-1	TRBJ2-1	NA	CSALTLSYNEQFF	TGCAGCGCCCTGACTCTTTCCTACAATGAGCAGTTCTTC
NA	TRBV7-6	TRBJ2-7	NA	CASSQGRWEQYF	TGTGCCAGCAGCCAAGGGCGGTGGGAGCAGTACTTC
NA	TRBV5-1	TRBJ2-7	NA	CASSLKWADYEQYF	TGCGCCAGCAGCTTAAAATGGGCGGACTACGAGCAGTACTTC
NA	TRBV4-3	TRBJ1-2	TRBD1	CASSQDPSTGGIYGYTF	TGCGCCAGCAGCCAAGACCCATCGACAGGGGGCATCTATGGCTACACCTTC
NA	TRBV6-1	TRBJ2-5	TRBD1	CASGTDQETQYF	TGTGCCAGCGGGACAGACCAAGAGACCCAGTACTTC
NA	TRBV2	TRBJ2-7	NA	CASSEMEGSSSYEQYF	TGTGCCAGCAGTGAAATGGAGGGGTCTAGCTCCTACGAGCAGTACTTC
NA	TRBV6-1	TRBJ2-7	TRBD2	CASSALADYEQYF	TGTGCCAGCAGTGCACTAGCGGACTACGAGCAGTACTTC
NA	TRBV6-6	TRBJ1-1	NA	CASLMGTEAFF	TGTGCCAGCCTCATGGGGACTGAAGCTTTCTTT
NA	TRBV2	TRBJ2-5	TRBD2	CASSELLAGRQETQYF	TGTGCCAGCAGTGAGTTGCTAGCGGGGCGGCAAGAGACCCAGTACTTC
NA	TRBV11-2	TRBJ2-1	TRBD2	CASSSTSTSGLDLEQFF	TGTGCCAGCAGCTCCACCTCCACTAGCGGGCTCGACTTAGAGCAGTTCTTC
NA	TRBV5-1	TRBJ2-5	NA	CASSSLVSDPETQYF	TGCGCCAGCAGCTCACTAGTTTCGGACCCGGAGACCCAGTACTTC
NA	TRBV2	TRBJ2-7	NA	CASTLPGNPYYEQYF	TGTGCCAGCACTCTTCCCGGGAACCCTTATTACGAGCAGTACTTC
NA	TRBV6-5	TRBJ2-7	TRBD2	CASSYSISGAYEQYF	TGTGCCAGCAGTTACTCGATTAGCGGGGCCTACGAGCAGTACTTC
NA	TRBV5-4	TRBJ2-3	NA	CASSEPQRDPFTDTQYF	TGTGCCAGCAGCGAACCCCAGCGTGACCCATTCACAGATACGCAGTATTTT
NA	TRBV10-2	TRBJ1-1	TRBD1	CASMGTVNTEAFF	TGCGCCAGCATGGGGACAGTGAACACTGAAGCTTTCTTT
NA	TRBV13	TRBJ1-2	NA	CASSLGRGTYGYTF	TGTGCCAGCAGCTTAGGGCGGGGTACCTATGGCTACACCTTC
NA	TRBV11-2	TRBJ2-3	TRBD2	CASSPMISGGPDTQYF	TGTGCCAGCAGCCCGATGATTAGCGGGGGTCCAGATACGCAGTATTTT
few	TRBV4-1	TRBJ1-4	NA	CASSQDGGQGEKLFF	TGCGCCAGCAGCCAAGATGGTGGGCAGGGTGAAAAACTGTTTTTT
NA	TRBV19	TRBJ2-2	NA	CASSIATGELFF	TGTGCCAGTAGTATAGCAACCGGGGAGCTGTTTTTT
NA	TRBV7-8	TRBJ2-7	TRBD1	CASSPRTGAWYEQYF	TGTGCCAGCAGCCCCCGGACAGGGGCCTGGTACGAGCAGTACTTC
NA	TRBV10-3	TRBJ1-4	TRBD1	CAISELGTDSTNEKLFF	TGTGCCATCAGTGAGCTCGGGACAGACTCAACTAATGAAAAACTGTTTTTT
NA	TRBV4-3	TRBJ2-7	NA	CASSPGGPGSLSEQYF	TGCGCCAGCAGCCCAGGAGGCCCCGGGAGCCTGTCCGAGCAGTACTTC
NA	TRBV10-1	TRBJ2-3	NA	CASEVEQERPSGPTDTQYF	TGCGCCAGCGAGGTGGAGCAGGAGCGACCATCCGGACCCACAGATACGCAGTATTTT
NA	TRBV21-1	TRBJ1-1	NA	CASSKGGPANMNTEAFF	TGTGCCAGCAGCAAAGGGGGACCAGCCAACATGAACACTGAAGCTTTCTTT
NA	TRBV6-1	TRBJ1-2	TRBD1	CASSLPGQGWDGYTF	TGTGCCAGCAGCCTCCCGGGACAGGGGTGGGATGGCTACACCTTC
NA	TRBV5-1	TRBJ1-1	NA	CASSWDNQGGTEAFF	TGCGCCAGCAGCTGGGACAACCAAGGGGGCACTGAAGCTTTCTTT